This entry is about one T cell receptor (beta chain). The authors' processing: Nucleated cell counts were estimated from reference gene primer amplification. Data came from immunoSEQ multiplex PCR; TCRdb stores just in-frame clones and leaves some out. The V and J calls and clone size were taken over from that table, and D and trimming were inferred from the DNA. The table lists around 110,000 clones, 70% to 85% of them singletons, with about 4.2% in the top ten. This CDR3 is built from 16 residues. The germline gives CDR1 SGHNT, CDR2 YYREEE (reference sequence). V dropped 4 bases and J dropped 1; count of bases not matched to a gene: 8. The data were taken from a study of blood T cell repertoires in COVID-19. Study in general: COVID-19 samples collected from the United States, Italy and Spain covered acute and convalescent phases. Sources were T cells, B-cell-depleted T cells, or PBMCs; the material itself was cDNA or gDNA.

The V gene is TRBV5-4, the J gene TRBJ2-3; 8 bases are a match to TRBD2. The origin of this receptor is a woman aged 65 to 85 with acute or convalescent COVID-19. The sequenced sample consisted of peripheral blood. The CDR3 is CASSLGGGRRTDTQYF. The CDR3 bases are TGTGCCAGCAGCCTCGGGGGGGGCAGGCGCACAGATACGCAGTATTTT.